By sample share, the clone carrying this TCR beta chain is medium-sized (0.01 to 0.1%). The antigen is not known. The source of the sample is a study of liver allograft versus peripheral blood T cells. In the study overall: A comparison was made between T cell receptor repertoires in transplanted livers and those in recipients' peripheral blood.

Whole-study findings and limits: Reportedly, the T cell receptor repertoires present inside liver allografts differed from those in peripheral blood.

TCRdb processed the reads anew with MiXCR; each CDR3 protein has one entry. The profile shows some 15,000 distinct CDR3 sequences, 20% to 25% of them singletons. In germline, CDR1 is KGHSH, CDR2 LQKENI. The V gene end was trimmed by 3 bases and the J gene end by 7 bases; junction bases not matched to a gene: 6. The CDR3 is 15 amino acids. The receptor comes from a human patient who had a liver transplant. The graft donor may have contributed some T cells. This chain joins TRBV18 and TRBJ2-2; 9 bases fit TRBD1. This CDR3 is CASSPYRGRDGELFF. CDR3 nucleotides: TGTGCCAGCTCACCCTACAGGGGGCGAGACGGGGAGCTGTTTTTT.